This record looks at one T cell receptor (beta chain) sequence and its context. Antigen: not known. People whose metastatic non-small-cell lung cancer was chemo-refractory got focal radiation along with CTLA-4 blockade by ipilimumab. The data were taken from a study of radiotherapy plus CTLA-4 blockade in lung cancer. Regarding the study as a whole: Expansion in blood of tumor-derived TCR clones was seen after radiotherapy plus ipilimumab.

Libraries were prepared by immunoSEQ multiplex PCR; TCRdb keeps only in-frame clonotypes and omits some of them. Among tens of thousands of clones, 78% were seen once, and the ten largest hold 3% to 4.5%. This TCR derives from a human donor with non-small cell lung cancer who had a partial response to radiotherapy plus ipilimumab. Some clones in this sample may be carry-over from other donors' samples. The starting material was peripheral blood, obtained from a patient treated with radiotherapy plus ipilimumab.

This CDR3 is CASSLDSGLSTDTQYF. The CDR3 region has the DNA TGTGCCAGCAGCTTAGATTCGGGACTGAGCACAGATACGCAGTATTTT. J is TRBJ2-3 and V is TRBV11-3; D is possibly TRBD2 (6 bases). Germline values: CDR1 SGHNT, CDR2 YENEEA. V dropped 0 bases and J dropped 0 bases, with 10 bases sitting between them. The CDR3 runs 16 residues. The complete variable domain, with remaining parts taken from reference TRBV11-3 and TRBJ2-3, reads EAGVVQSPRYKIIEKKQPVAFWCNPISGHNTLYWYLQNLGQGPELLIRYENEEAVDDSQLPKDRFSAERLKGVDSTLKIQPAELGDSAVYLCASSLDSGLSTDTQYFGPGTRLTVL.